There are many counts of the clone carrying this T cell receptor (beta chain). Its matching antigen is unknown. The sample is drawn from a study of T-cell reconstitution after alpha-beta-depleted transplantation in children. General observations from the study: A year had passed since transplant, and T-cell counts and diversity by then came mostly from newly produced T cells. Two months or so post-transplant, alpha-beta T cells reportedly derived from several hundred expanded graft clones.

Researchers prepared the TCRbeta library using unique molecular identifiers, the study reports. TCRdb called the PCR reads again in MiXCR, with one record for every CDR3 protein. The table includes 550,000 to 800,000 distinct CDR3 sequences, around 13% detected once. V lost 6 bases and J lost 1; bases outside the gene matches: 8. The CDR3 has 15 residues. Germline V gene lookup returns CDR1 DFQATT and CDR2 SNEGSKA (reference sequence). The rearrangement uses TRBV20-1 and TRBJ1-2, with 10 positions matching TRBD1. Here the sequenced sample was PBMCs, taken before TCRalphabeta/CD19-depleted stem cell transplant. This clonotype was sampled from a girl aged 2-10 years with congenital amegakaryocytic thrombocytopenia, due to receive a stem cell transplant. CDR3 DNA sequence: TGCAGTGCAAACCGGGACAGGGGAAGTAACTATGGCTACACCTTC. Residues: CSANRDRGSNYGYTF.